This T cell receptor (beta chain) was found in a study of T cells in Graves' hyperthyroidism and ophthalmopathy (dated by TCRdb to about 2019). At the level of the whole study: Peripheral blood was sampled at the time of initial diagnosis, prior to any treatment. TCR V-J signatures able to tell the groups apart were searched for in a discovery cohort of 95 or so patients, of whom more than 40 had Graves' ophthalmopathy and 55 to 65 had stable Graves' hyperthyroidism. Whether ophthalmopathy could be predicted prospectively was tested in an independent validation cohort made up of roughly 20 hyperthyroidism patients plus 17 patients who later progressed to ophthalmopathy. The 75 to 100 discovery patients were divided at random into training and test sets in a 7:3 ratio. The study also compared thyroid tissue and blood T-cell repertoires from 5 to 7 Graves' hyperthyroidism patients. After sampling, hyperthyroidism patients received methimazole starting at 30 mg daily, and ophthalmopathy patients received high-dose intravenous methylprednisolone. TCR Vbeta CDR3 sequencing of roughly 140 peripheral blood samples (43 ophthalmopathy, approximately 80 hyperthyroidism and approximately 17 progressor patients) is reported in the paper.

Comment on this clonotype: The antigen it recognizes is unknown. It has no much larger one-base neighbor in the sample; base qualities were not kept.

TCR beta CDR3 regions were amplified from RNA transcripts. A first-round RT-PCR of the TCR CDR3 used the HTBI primer set with the Qiagen OneStep RT-PCR kit. Libraries were constructed in a second round of multiplex PCR, after which size selection and purification were carried out. The libraries were sequenced on an Illumina HiSeq2000 using paired-end 100 bp reads. From the authors' description of their analysis: SOAPnuke was used to process the raw data, removing reads that contained adapters or uncalled bases, had a mean Phred below 15, or lacked an exact match to the constant primer or identifier. COPE v1.2.5 was used to merge the high-quality paired reads, and each unique nucleotide sequence was defined as a clonotype. MiTCR v1.1 was used to align the clonotypes against IMGT TRBV, TRBD and TRBJ reference segments. The analysis was restricted to V-J combinations with a frequency above 0.0001, which together covered roughly 99% of the repertoires. A TCS score was defined as the ratio of F50 (clonal expansion) to E x V (chaos), with BLOSUM62-based TCRdist applied between CDR3 peptides within each V-J. Welch's t-statistics and random forest reduced roughly 530 V-J features to fewer than 15, which were used in a naive Bayes classifier (R e1071). TCRdb itself trimmed the public reads at Q25 with fastp, ran MiXCR and retained productive beta chains. Records with the same CDR3 protein are collapsed into one entry carrying the most frequent genes and DNA. The V and J calls here are based on TCRdb, not the publication. The sample records more than 300,000 distinct CDR3 sequences, roughly 17% of which are singletons. The ten most abundant clones make up around a third of the sample.

Based on the germline V gene, the CDR1 and CDR2 sequences are SNHLY and FYNNEI. Measured from the cysteine to the phenylalanine, the CDR3 is 19 residues long. Only the CDR3 region is kept as DNA, spanning 57 bases read in frame from base 1. Trimming leaves V shorter by 6 bases and J shorter by 0 bases, with the junction holding 10 bases beyond the gene matches. The hyperthyroidism patients were between 18 and 65 years old and newly diagnosed, with a disease duration of less than 2 months. Any patient with an uncontrolled infection, another autoimmune disease, pregnancy or lactation was excluded. Diagnoses relied on clinical symptoms, serum thyroxine and TRAb, thyroid ultrasound and orbital computed tomography. Blood from progressor patients was collected at the time of first diagnosis with hyperthyroidism, before any ophthalmopathy symptoms had appeared. Ficoll-Paque density gradient centrifugation was used to isolate PBMCs from around 9.1 ml of fresh peripheral blood. Progressor patients were defined as those initially diagnosed with Graves' hyperthyroidism in whom ophthalmopathy developed during follow-up. Trizol reagent was used to extract total RNA, and RNA quality was then checked on an Agilent 2100 Bioanalyzer.

The research as a whole found: Most expanded thyroid clonotypes (frequency above 0.001) were also detected in blood, suggesting blood repertoires may reflect thyroid immune responses. In cross-validation, a model built on a 13 V-J signature told ophthalmopathy apart from stable hyperthyroidism with 85% to 90% sensitivity and roughly 81% specificity, and in testing the same model reached 80%/75%. Sample size was not statistically predetermined, and investigators were not blinded to group allocation. In validation, the model predicted progression to ophthalmopathy a median of 6.5 months before onset, with approximately 68% sensitivity and 72.22% specificity.

The V and J segments used are TRBV2 and TRBJ2-1; 14 bases in between match TRBD2. This TCR derives from a woman aged 25 to 45 with Graves' hyperthyroidism that later progressed to Graves' ophthalmopathy. The sample was blood. The CDR3 protein is CASRPGTSGRELSYNEQFF. Here is the DNA: TGTGCCAGCAGGCCTGGGACTAGCGGGAGAGAACTCTCCTACAATGAGCAGTTCTTC.